This TCR beta chain was sequenced for a study of Ad26.COV2.S vaccination and SARS-CoV-2 variants. Background on the study: COV1001, an Ad26.COV2.S trial, supplied this vaccine-arm donor. General observations from the study: Spike-specific CD8+ and CD4+ T cell responses reportedly showed substantial breadth after vaccination.

Produced via immunoSEQ multiplex PCR; TCRdb's table is partial and in-frame only. In the table there are nearly 400,000 clones, about 91% of which are singletons. A remark on this clone: Antigen unknown.

This sample's treatment: some 19 received Ad26.COV2.S at low or high dose, single or two shots; 5 received placebo; per-sample allocation not given. The investigators took samples on day 63 after the first vaccine or placebo injection. Trimming took 2 bases from V and 8 from J, leaving 10 bases between them. The CDR3 is 13 residues long. From germline, CDR1 is MNHEY and CDR2 SVGAGI. This sequence was found in a person between 18 and 65 years old who received the Ad26.COV2.S COVID-19 vaccine or a placebo. V and J are TRBV6-5 and TRBJ2-1; D possibly matches TRBD1 or TRBD2 (5 bases each). The sequencing used peripheral blood, collected in a trial of Ad26.COV2.S vaccine versus placebo. CDR3 nucleotides: TGTGCCAGCAGTTACCCCGGGACCGATGAGCAGTTCTTC. Translated: CASSYPGTDEQFF.